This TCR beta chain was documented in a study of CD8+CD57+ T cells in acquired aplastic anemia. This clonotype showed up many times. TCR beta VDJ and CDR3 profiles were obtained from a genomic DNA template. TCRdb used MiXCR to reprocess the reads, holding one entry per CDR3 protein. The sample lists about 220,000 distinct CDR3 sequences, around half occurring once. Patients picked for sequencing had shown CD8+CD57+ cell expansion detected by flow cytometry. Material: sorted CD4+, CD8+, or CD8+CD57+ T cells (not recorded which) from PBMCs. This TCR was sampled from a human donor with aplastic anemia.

This chain's CDR3 is CASSTNNGYEQYF. CDR3 nucleotides: TGTGCCAGCAGCACCAATAATGGCTACGAGCAGTACTTC. This chain joins TRBV5-5 and TRBJ2-7; D gene uncertain. The germline gives CDR1 SGHKS, CDR2 YYEKEE (reference sequence). The CDR3 is made up of 13 amino acids. The V end lost 4 bases, the J end lost 3 bases, and 11 bases lay between the germline ends.